This T cell receptor (beta chain) was sequenced in a study of T cell responses to AZD1222 COVID-19 vaccine. General study findings and limits: Donor demographics were predominantly white British with a female majority; clonal diversity may be underestimated. Vaccine-associated CD4 TCRs spanned spike, dominant at 160-218 and 743-854.

Clones were sequenced by immunoSEQ multiplex PCR, and TCRdb holds only the in-frame ones, with some missing. In the table there are about 97,000 clones, roughly 88% of which are singletons. Germline CDR1 is LNHNV and CDR2 is YYDKDF (reference sequence). Trimming removed 1 base from V and 4 bases from J, with 11 bases in between. CDR3 length: 15 residues. About this clone: Antigen specificity is unknown.

This receptor was taken from an adult in good health. Sequencing was performed on peripheral blood, taken on day 0 of AZD1222 vaccination. The V and J genes are TRBV15 and TRBJ1-3; D perhaps matches TRBD1 (5 bases). The DNA of the CDR3 is TGTGCCACCAGCAGAGCGGCGGGACCCGGAAACACCATATATTTT. It is translated as CATSRAAGPGNTIYF.